This record looks at one TCR beta chain sequence and its context. What it binds is unknown. Stated time point: pre-sensitization, week 0. This sample's treatment: therapeutic diphenylcyclopropenone sensitization with weekly scalp DPC. Blood draws came first, before each patch test. Using its own MiXCR run on the RACE reads, TCRdb lists one record per CDR3 protein. Of roughly 90,000 distinct CDR3 sequences detected, roughly 9.1% appear once; the ten largest clones hold about 3.5%. Germline V CDR1 and CDR2: SGHRS, YFSETQ. Trimming pared 0 bases from V and 4 bases from J, leaving 10 bases between. The CDR3 contains 14 residues. The sample belongs to a study of human T cells and chemical hapten exposure. For the study at large: Sensitization applied 2% DPC to approximately 2 cm by approximately 2 cm of upper inner arm skin. Diphenylcyclopropenone, dosed weekly to the scalp, was given to patients throughout the roughly 24-week study. Overall study results and limits: The study found that DPC sensitization did not change TCRs above 1 in 1000 frequency.

The chain links TRBV5-1 to TRBJ1-2, with a tentative D call TRBD1 (5 bases). The specimen was whole blood, collected in connection with sensitization to the hapten diphenylcyclopropenone (DPC). The origin of this receptor is a woman between 40 and 50 years old with alopecia areata. Some clones in this sample may be carry-over from other donors' samples. CDR3 amino acids: CASSLEGASYGYTF. In nucleotides, the CDR3 is TGCGCCAGCAGCTTGGAAGGGGCCTCCTATGGCTACACCTTC.